The present T cell receptor (beta chain) was sequenced within a study of blood T cells in healthy people across ages (dated by TCRdb to between 2014 and 2016). With regard to the full study: Template switching captured roughly one uniquely barcoded TCR beta cDNA molecule per two T cells in model experiments. Donors of different ages were randomly distributed across sequencing lanes to avoid experimental bias. To track age-related changes in TCR beta repertoire diversity, the study relied on deep sequencing normalized with unique cDNA molecular identifiers. For two donors (one aged 18 to 29 and one aged 80 or older), the study analyzed two additional independent replicas of 1 million unique cDNA reads from the same blood draw. The donors were divided into four age groups: young (average around 16 years), middle-aged (almost 40), aged (about 60) and long-lived (roughly 88). The paper's findings and limits, for the study overall: Since profiling was done on bulk unsorted PBMCs, naive and antigen-experienced compartments could not be conclusively compared. As age increased, observed TCR beta diversity per million T cells dropped in a roughly linear way, and a significant reduction was already evident by age about 40. The long-lived group showed more naive CD4+ T cells, fewer expanded clones and increased TCR diversity than the aged group, suggesting age selection. Because donor CMV infection status was unknown, age-related changes in expanded clonotypes were potentially confounded. A strong correlation was found between observed TCR beta diversity and the percentage of naive T cells measured by flow cytometry. Estimates of total diversity based on one million sequenced T cells were regarded as lower bounds and as underestimates.

With respect to this clonotype: Its antigen is currently not known. Base qualities are not at hand, and no much larger clone is one base apart.

Donors were a few dozen systemically healthy Caucasian individuals from Russia aged roughly 6 to 95 years. Around 9.8 milliliters of peripheral blood were collected from each donor into EDTA-treated Vacutainer tubes. Ficoll-Paque density-gradient centrifugation was used to isolate PBMCs, with at least 6 million per sample. Total RNA, at least 6 micrograms per sample, was extracted from PBMCs with Trizol reagent. For every donor, flow cytometry on a PBMC aliquot measured the percentage of naive CD45RAhigh/CD27high T cells. Libraries were prepared through 5' RACE. For sequencing, an Illumina HiSeq 2500 was employed. A second PCR of about 7 to 12 cycles was performed with a sample-barcoded 5' primer and a J-beta primer mix. Each TCR beta cDNA molecule received a unique molecular identifier from a template-switch 5' adaptor carrying 12 random nucleotides. Each sample yielded at least 2.5 million CDR3-containing paired-end reads. First-strand cDNA synthesis was performed from all RNA using the Mint cDNA synthesis kit, with priming by a TRBC-specific oligonucleotide. After uracil-DNA glycosylase treatment, a first 18-cycle PCR used universal primers M1SS and BC2_uni_R on all cDNA. The original pipeline was this. Normalization of each sample was performed by random selection of 1 million high-quality reads, each carrying a distinct molecular identifier. Instead of being binned into consensus sequences, reads that shared molecular identifiers were thrown out. MiTCR, set to a Q25 quality threshold and the strictest error-elimination algorithm, was used for CDR3 identification, clonotype clustering and error correction. A nonparametric unseen species model using Euler transformation provided a lower-bound estimate of total TCR beta diversity. Clones were called with MiXCR by TCRdb after fastp trimmed the public reads at Q25, and only in-frame beta chains were retained. Under each unique CDR3 protein, matching rows form one entry showing the most common genes and DNA. Here the V and J calls rest on TCRdb's processing, not on the authors' analysis. This sample gives hundreds of thousands of distinct CDR3 sequences in total; about 43% of them show up just once. The top ten hold 25% to 35% of the sample.

The CDR3 spans 17 residues, from the cysteine through the phenylalanine. Kept here is only the CDR3 DNA, which spans 51 bases and is read in frame from base 1. Trimming accounts for 3 bases at V and 9 bases at J, while the number of junction bases matched to no gene is 17. CDR1 and CDR2 (SGDLS, YYNGEE) derive from the germline V gene. This receptor was obtained from an elderly man in good health. The sequence links TRBV9 to TRBJ2-1; TRBD2 fits 8 bases in the junction. The specimen was blood. The DNA sequence reads TGTGCCAGCAGCGCCCACCCAGCCGGGGGGGTGGGGGGTGAGCAGTTCTTC. Its product reads: CASSAHPAGGVGGEQFF.